This record concerns one TCR beta chain sequence. What it binds is not known. This CDR3 contains 15 residues. The V and J ends lost 2 bases and 0 bases respectively, with 11 bases between them. Germline CDR1 is SGHDT and CDR2 is YYEEEE. Sequencing used immunoSEQ multiplex PCR; TCRdb keeps in-frame clones, though not all of them. The top ten clones hold 0.25% to 0.3% of a sample with about 69,000 clones, about nine tenths of them seen once. This sample is drawn from a study of OX40 agonist ivuxolimab in advanced cancers. Study-level background: Prior anti-PD-1, anti-PD-L1 or anti-CTLA-4 therapy did not bar entry, and about 38% had some. Whole-study findings and limits: Researchers did not determine the expanded peripheral T cells' antigen specificity.

The sample was CD4+ or CD8+ T cells sorted from blood, taken in a trial of the OX40 agonist ivuxolimab. The sequence was collected from an adult with an advanced solid tumor such as melanoma, head and neck, liver or kidney cancer. This chain links TRBV5-6 with TRBJ2-5, with no clear D. CDR3 nucleotides: TGTGCCAGCAGCTTCCGCCTCCCATACCAAGAGACCCAGTACTTC. Protein sequence: CASSFRLPYQETQYF. Combining the CDR3 with reference TRBV5-6 and TRBJ2-5 gives the whole variable domain DAGVTQSPTHLIKTRGQQVTLRCSPKSGHDTVSWYQQALGQGPQFIFQYYEEEERQRGNFPDRFSGHQFPNYSSELNVNALLLGDSALYLCASSFRLPYQETQYFGPGTRLLVL.